Listed here are 6 T cell receptor beta chains from one sample, sequenced in a study of blood T cell repertoires in COVID-19. Produced via immunoSEQ multiplex PCR; TCRdb's table is partial and in-frame only. The sample holds around 300,000 clones, around 87% seen once. Material for sequencing was peripheral blood. The receptors stem from a woman younger than 45 who had recovered from COVID-19.

This clone was detected a few times. J is TRBJ2-7 and V is TRBV4-2, with D tentatively TRBD2 (5 bases). Trimming left V 1 base short and J 0 bases short, with 7 bases between. Looked up from germline, CDR1 is LGHNA and CDR2 is YNFKEQ. The CDR3 sequence is 14 residues long. DNA of the CDR3: TGTGCCAGCAGCCAAGTCCGGGGCTCCTACGAGCAGTACTTC. The encoded protein is CASSQVRGSYEQYF.

The rearrangement uses TRBV20-1 and TRBJ2-7, with D possibly TRBD2 on 5 matching bases. Germline V CDR1 and CDR2: DFQATT, SNEGSKA (reference sequence). V shed 3 bases and J shed 4 bases, with 13 bases lying between them. This CDR3 contains 13 residues. The CDR3 loop is CSASSSGWYEQYF. The CDR3 DNA reads TGCAGTGCTAGTTCCAGCGGATGGTACGAGCAGTACTTC.

The J gene is TRBJ1-1, the V gene TRBV19, with D possibly TRBD1 on 5 matching bases. Germline-derived CDR1 and CDR2 are LNHDA and SQIVND (reference sequence). V was shortened by 10 bases and J by 3 bases, with 12 bases between the two germline ends. The CDR3 covers 12 residues. The CDR3, as DNA: TGTGCCACCTTGGGGCAAGACACTGAAGCTTTCTTT. Its translation: CATLGQDTEAFF. The variable domain in full, with the rest retrieved from reference TRBV19 and TRBJ1-1, is DGGITQSPKYLFRKEGQNVTLSCEQNLNHDAMYWYRQDPGQGLRLIYYSQIVNDFQKGDIAEGYSVSREKKESFPLTVTSAQKNPTAFYLCATLGQDTEAFFGQGTRLTVV.

The V call is TRBV9, the J call TRBJ2-2, with D possibly being TRBD1 (6 bases). The ends were cut back, 4 bases at V and 7 bases at J, with 26 bases in the middle. Germline V lookup: CDR1 SGDLS, CDR2 YYNGEE. The CDR3 extends over 18 amino acids. In DNA, the CDR3 is TGTGCCAGCAGCCCACTTCACAGGGTTTTCCTATCAGGCGGGGAGCTGTTTTTT. Translating it yields CASSPLHRVFLSGGELFF.

The gene calls are TRBV5-8 and TRBJ1-2; D ambiguous. V lost 4 bases to trimming and J lost 6 bases, with 16 bases between them. Germline V lookup: CDR1 SGHTS, CDR2 YDEGEE. The CDR3 length is 14 residues. The chain's CDR3 is CASSPGPTADGYTF. CDR3 DNA sequence: TGTGCCAGCAGCCCCGGCCCGACTGCAGATGGCTACACCTTC.

The chain has TRBV6-6 and TRBJ2-7; the D is unclear. The CDR3 loop spans 16 amino acids. V lost 7 bases, J lost 0 bases, and 19 bases lay in between. Germline V gives CDR1 MNHNY, CDR2 SVGAGI (reference sequence). CDR3: CASTPRPKSSSYEQYF. CDR3 nucleotide sequence: TGTGCCAGCACCCCGAGGCCCAAATCGAGCTCCTACGAGCAGTACTTC.